The 12 T cell receptor beta chains below were found in one sample sequenced in a study of T cells after yellow fever vaccination. TCRdb independently ran MiXCR on the 5' RACE reads; one entry per CDR3 protein. The data contain some 390,000 distinct CDR3 sequences, around 19% of them seen just once; the ten biggest clones take up 15% to 20%. Sequenced material: PBMCs, taken before the yellow fever booster vaccination. Receptors originate from a man aged 18 to 29 who received the YFV17D yellow fever vaccine.

The genes are TRBV27 and TRBJ2-5; D remains ambiguous. The CDR3 is 14 amino acids. V lost 3 bases to trimming and J lost 5 bases, with 13 bases between them. The germline gives CDR1 MNHEY, CDR2 SMNVEV (reference sequence). CDR3 sequence: CASSFVEDSETQYF. The CDR3 bases are TGTGCCAGCAGTTTTGTTGAAGACTCGGAGACCCAGTACTTC.

This clonotype was detected many times. The chain uses TRBV4-1 and TRBJ2-5; TRBD1 is a possible D gene (5 bases). Germline assignment: CDR1 MGHRA and CDR2 YSYEKL. The V and J ends lost 5 bases and 4 bases respectively, with 11 bases between them. This CDR3 contains 13 residues. The CDR3 coding sequence is TGCGCCAGCAGCTATTCAGGGCGAGAGACCCAGTACTTC. Encoded protein: CASSYSGRETQYF.

This clonotype has only a few counts. This rearrangement joins TRBV3-1 to TRBJ2-5; 9 bases fit TRBD1. Germline V CDR1 and CDR2: LGHDT, YNNKEL (reference sequence). V shed 5 bases and J 2 bases; nucleotides not matched to a gene: 6. This CDR3 is 15 amino acids long. The CDR3: CASSYGTGPQETQYF. DNA for the CDR3: TGTGCCAGCAGCTATGGGACAGGGCCGCAAGAGACCCAGTACTTC.

The genes are TRBV29-1 and TRBJ2-7; D is possibly TRBD2 (6 bases). Trimming took 4 bases from V and 5 from J, leaving 12 bases between them. This CDR3 has 12 amino acids. The germline gives CDR1 SQVTM, CDR2 ANQGSEA. CDR3 sequence (DNA): TGCAGCGTTGCTTGGGGGGACCACGAGCAGTACTTC. This encodes CSVAWGDHEQYF.

There are a few counts of this clonotype. The chain has TRBV5-1 and TRBJ2-1, with 7 bases lining up with TRBD1. Germline CDR1 SGHRS, CDR2 YFSETQ. The CDR3 runs 14 residues. Germline trimming cut 3 bases from V and 5 bases from J; bases unmatched to any gene: 5. As DNA, the CDR3 is TGCGCCAGCAGCTCCAGGGACAGAAACAATGAGCAGTTCTTC. As protein: CASSSRDRNNEQFF.

V gene TRBV4-2 combines with J gene TRBJ2-7; 9 bases line up with TRBD2. Germline V gene lookup returns CDR1 LGHNA and CDR2 YNFKEQ. CDR3 length equals 16 residues. V shed 4 bases and J 3 bases; nucleotides not matched to a gene: 10. In DNA form, the CDR3 reads TGTGCCAGCAGCCCCTCCGCGCGGGGGGGACTCTACGAGCAGTACGTC. It codes for CASSPSARGGLYEQYV.

The chain employs TRBV27 and TRBJ1-6; a possible D gene is TRBD1 (6 bases). Germline V lookup: CDR1 MNHEY, CDR2 SMNVEV (reference sequence). Trimming left V 0 bases short and J 10 bases short, with 16 bases between. The CDR3 has 16 residues. The CDR3 sequence is CASSLSFSGVQSPLHF. The CDR3 nucleotides are TGTGCCAGCAGTTTATCGTTCTCAGGGGTCCAATCACCCCTCCACTTT.

This clonotype has ten or more counts. The chain recombines TRBV9 with TRBJ2-1; D is perhaps TRBD2 (5 bases). The germline gives CDR1 SGDLS, CDR2 YYNGEE. The CDR3 spans 18 residues. The V and J ends lost 2 bases and 2 bases respectively, with 20 bases between them. This CDR3 is CASSVGLARALTYNEQFF. The CDR3 DNA is TGTGCCAGCAGCGTTGGGCTAGCTCGGGCTCTGACCTACAATGAGCAGTTCTTC.

The V call is TRBV25-1, the J call TRBJ1-5; D call uncertain. The CDR3 runs to 14 residues. V was trimmed by 6 bases and J by 3 bases, leaving 12 bases between them. Germline lookup yields CDR1 MGHDK and CDR2 SYGVNS. CDR3: CASSGQTYNQPQHF. The CDR3 nucleotides read TGTGCCAGCAGCGGGCAGACTTACAATCAGCCCCAGCATTTT.

This rearrangement joins TRBV20-1 to TRBJ1-2, with 8 bases matching TRBD1. The germline gives CDR1 DFQATT, CDR2 SNEGSKA (reference sequence). The V segment lost 5 bases and the J segment 5 bases; nucleotides outside the gene matches: 7. CDR3 length: 13 residues. The CDR3 coding sequence is TGCAGTGCTTTCTCAGGGGGCGGATATGGCTACACCTTC. This translates into CSAFSGGGYGYTF.

J is TRBJ2-3 and V is TRBV12-3 or TRBV12-4, with TRBD2 matching over 10 bases. J lost 6 bases, V lost 6 bases, and 9 bases had no gene match. The CDR3 sequence is 15 residues long. The CDR3 DNA sequence: TGTGCCAGCAGCCCCCTAGCGGGGGCAGGGGATACGCAGTATTTT. Amino acids: CASSPLAGAGDTQYF.

The gene calls are TRBV5-1 and TRBJ1-1; D is unclear. The ends were cut back, 3 bases at V and 4 bases at J, with 16 bases in the middle. The CDR3 length is 15 residues. Germline values: CDR1 SGHRS, CDR2 YFSETQ. As DNA, the CDR3 is TGCGCCAGCAGCTACCAGGACCGGCCCGGCACTGAAGCTTTCTTT. Its protein is CASSYQDRPGTEAFF.